The clone carrying this T cell receptor beta chain has at least ten counts. What it recognizes is unknown. CDR3 regions were amplified by Arm-PCR using iRepertoire HTBI primers to build TCR beta libraries. TCRdb re-called the multiplex PCR reads with MiXCR, one entry per CDR3 protein. The profile covers 650,000 to 700,000 distinct CDR3 sequences, with around 32% appearing a single time and 42% taken by the ten largest. This sample is part of a study of regulatory T cells in long-lasting Graves disease. Study observations and caveats: TCR diversity was lower in persistent than newly diagnosed Graves' disease.

CDR1 is SNHLY, CDR2 FYNNEI, per germline. The CDR3 loop spans 13 amino acids. The V end lost 7 bases, the J end lost 8 bases, and 14 bases lay between the germline ends. Time point here: persistent/refractory GD, antithyroid drugs over 5 years with positive TRAb. With RNA extracted from PBMCs as input, the TCR library was made. This clonotype was sampled from a female donor with Graves disease. The starting material was peripheral blood mononuclear cells (PBMCs), obtained when the disease was refractory, from a patient treated with antithyroid drugs. This chain uses TRBV2 with TRBJ1-4, with D maybe TRBD1 (6 bases). The CDR3 coding sequence is TGTGCCAGCACGACAGGTTTCTTCGAAAAACTGTTTTTT. It specifies CASTTGFFEKLFF. Based on the CDR3 plus reference TRBV2 and TRBJ1-4, the full variable domain is EPEVTQTPSHQVTQMGQEVILRCVPISNHLYFYWYRQILGQKVEFLVSFYNNEISEKSEIFDDQFSVERPDGSNFTLKIRSTKLEDSAMYFCASTTGFFEKLFFGSGTQLSVL.